This TCR beta chain is drawn from a study of untreated major depressive disorder. Germline CDR1 is MNHEY and CDR2 is SMNVEV (reference sequence). The ends lost 6 bases at V and 12 bases at J; junction bases unmatched: 18. The CDR3 runs 16 residues. Points on this clone: Antigen specificity is unknown.

TCRdb's table, derived via immunoSEQ multiplex PCR, lists solely in-frame clones and lacks some. Of 15,000 to 25,000 clones listed, under 90% are singletons. Study-wide points: Depressed patients' CD4+ T cells carried increased TRBV05-01 (Vbeta 5.1) usage versus control CD4+ T cells.

Sequencing was performed on CD4+ T cells from PBMCs. This chain links TRBV27 with TRBJ2-1, with 9 nucleotides matching TRBD1. The receptor was isolated from a young woman in good health. Here the CDR3 DNA reads TGTGCCAGCAGCTCGCGGAATGGACAGGGGAGGTATGGGCAGTTCTTC. It translates to CASSSRNGQGRYGQFF.